These 10 T cell receptor beta chains originate from one sample sequenced in a study of technical replicates of blood from a handful of donors. The repertoire was sequenced with immunoSEQ multiplex PCR; TCRdb's copy has only in-frame clones and lacks some. Found here are about 73,000 clones, around nine tenths of them singletons; the top ten hold roughly 4.5%. Specimen: PBMCs. These receptors all stem from a human donor in good health. Some clones in this sample may be carry-over from other donors' samples.

The chain uses TRBV2 and TRBJ1-3; the D is unclear. This CDR3 is built from 13 residues. Germline V gene data show CDR1 as SNHLY and CDR2 as FYNNEI. Trimming took 6 bases from V and 0 from J, leaving 6 bases between them. The DNA of the CDR3 is TGTGCCAGCAGACTCAACTCTGGAAACACCATATATTTT. Amino acids: CASRLNSGNTIYF.

The chain combines TRBV6-6 with TRBJ2-7; TRBD1 matches 8 bases. CDR1 MNHNY and CDR2 SVGAGI come from the germline V gene (reference sequence). There are 14 residues in the CDR3. With V trimmed by 5 bases and J by 3 bases, 6 bases remained unmatched. The CDR3 protein is CASSKQGGYYEQYF. CDR3 in DNA: TGTGCCAGCAGTAAACAGGGGGGATACTACGAGCAGTACTTC.

This sequence joins TRBV7-9 and TRBJ2-5; 7 positions match TRBD1. V lost 2 bases to trimming and J lost 7 bases; unmatched junction nucleotides: 13. The length of the CDR3 is 16 residues. Per germline, CDR1 SEHNR and CDR2 FQNEAQ (reference sequence). CDR3 nucleotide sequence: TGTGCCAGCAGCTTACTCATCCTAGGACAGGATTGGACCCAGTACTTC. Translating gives CASSLLILGQDWTQYF.

The chain combines TRBV18 with TRBJ1-1, with a weak D call TRBD1 (5 bases). Per germline, CDR1 KGHSH and CDR2 LQKENI. CDR3 length: 14 amino acids. V was trimmed by 1 base and J by 4 bases, leaving 10 bases between them. The CDR3 DNA reads TGTGCCAGCTCACCACGGGCCCAGGGCACTGAAGCTTTCTTT. Protein sequence: CASSPRAQGTEAFF.

The V and J genes are TRBV7-9 and TRBJ1-3, with a tentative D call TRBD1 (5 bases). This CDR3 is 17 amino acids long. The germline V gene encodes CDR1 SEHNR and CDR2 FQNEAQ (reference sequence). V lost 5 bases and J lost 3, with 20 bases in between. CDR3 loop: CASSPRFRVNGGNTIYF. Here the CDR3 DNA reads TGTGCCAGCAGCCCTAGGTTCAGGGTAAATGGTGGAAACACCATATATTTT.

This rearrangement joins TRBV27 to TRBJ1-2, with 7 nucleotides matching TRBD1. With 6 bases clipped from V and 4 bases from J, the junction kept 11 bases outside the gene matches. This CDR3 region has 15 residues. The germline V gene encodes CDR1 MNHEY and CDR2 SMNVEV (reference sequence). The CDR3 region is CASSRGQPILYGYTF. The CDR3 region has the DNA TGTGCCAGCAGCAGGGGACAGCCCATCCTCTATGGCTACACCTTC.

J is TRBJ1-3 and V is TRBV7-8; weak D call: TRBD1 (5 bases). The CDR3 extends over 15 amino acids. CDR1 is SGHVS and CDR2 is FQNEAQ in the germline V gene. Between the trimmed V and J ends, which lost 3 bases and 1 base, there was a span of 10 bases. CDR3 residues: CASSFTGFSGNTIYF. CDR3 DNA: TGTGCCAGCAGCTTCACAGGATTTTCTGGAAACACCATATATTTT.

The J gene is TRBJ2-3, the V gene TRBV5-1; possibly TRBD1 for D (6 bases). The V end lost 4 bases, the J end lost 3 bases, and 12 bases lay between the germline ends. CDR1 is SGHRS and CDR2 is YFSETQ in the germline V gene. The CDR3 extends over 14 amino acids. CDR3 protein: CASSEGVSTDTQYF. The CDR3 coding sequence is TGCGCCAGCAGCGAGGGGGTTTCAACAGATACGCAGTATTTT.

CDR3 residues: CASRLKGGEAYNEQFF. The CDR3 nucleotides are TGCGCCAGCAGACTCAAAGGAGGGGAAGCTTACAATGAGCAGTTCTTC. The rearrangement joins TRBV4-1 to TRBJ2-1; D perhaps matches TRBD2 (6 bases). The length of the CDR3 is 16 residues. Germline V lookup: CDR1 MGHRA, CDR2 YSYEKL. Trimming took 6 bases from V and 4 from J, leaving 19 bases between them.

Here the CDR3 DNA reads TGTGCCAGCAGTTACTCGACAGGGAACACTGAAGCTTTCTTT. It encodes CASSYSTGNTEAFF. This rearrangement joins TRBV6-5 to TRBJ1-1; possible D gene TRBD1, 6 bases. The germline CDR1 and CDR2 sequences are MNHEY and SVGAGI. The CDR3 is 14 amino acids. Trimming shortened V by 0 bases and J by 1 base, and 6 bases separated the two germline ends.